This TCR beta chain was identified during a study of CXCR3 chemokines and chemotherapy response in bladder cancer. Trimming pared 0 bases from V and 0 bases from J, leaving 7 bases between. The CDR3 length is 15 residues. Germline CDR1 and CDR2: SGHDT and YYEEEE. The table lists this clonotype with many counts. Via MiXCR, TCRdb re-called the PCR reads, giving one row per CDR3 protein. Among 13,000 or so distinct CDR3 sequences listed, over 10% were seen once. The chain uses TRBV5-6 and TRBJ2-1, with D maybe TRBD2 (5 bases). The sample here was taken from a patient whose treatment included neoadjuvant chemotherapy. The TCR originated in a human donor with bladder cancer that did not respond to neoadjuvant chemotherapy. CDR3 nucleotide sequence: TGTGCCAGCAGCTTGGCGGGGAGCTCCTACAATGAGCAGTTCTTC. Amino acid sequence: CASSLAGSSYNEQFF.